These 24 T cell receptor beta chains came from one sample sequenced in a study of CD8 T cells in Susac syndrome. Reverse transcription of roughly 0.5 to 1 ug RNA used random hexamers. TCRdb re-called the immunoSEQ multiplex PCR reads with MiXCR, one entry per CDR3 protein. The data hold approximately 190,000 distinct CDR3 sequences, with about 94% observed a single time. Sequencing was carried out using CD4+ T cells from PBMCs. The receptors come from a human donor in good health.

V gene TRBV12-3 or TRBV12-4 combines with J gene TRBJ1-5; no clear D gene. Trimming pared 7 bases from V and 9 bases from J, leaving 10 bases between. CDR3 length: 11 residues. CDR3 in amino acids: CASNLSGPQHF. The CDR3 coding sequence is TGTGCCAGCAATCTCAGTGGGCCCCAGCATTTT.

CDR3 sequence reads: CASTSKGGRSNQPQHF. DNA for the CDR3: TGTGCCAGCACGTCGAAGGGAGGGCGTAGCAATCAGCCCCAGCATTTT. The V and J genes are TRBV6-1 and TRBJ1-5, with D unclear. This CDR3 comprises 16 residues. CDR1 is MNHNS, CDR2 SASEGT, per germline. V lost 7 bases, J lost 0 bases, and 16 bases lay in between.

The rearrangement links TRBV21-1 to TRBJ2-6. TRBV21-1 is shown as a pseudogene. This CDR3 has 16 amino acids. The CDR3 region has the DNA TGTGCCAGCAGCAAAAGTGAGGGCTCTGGGGCCAACGTCCTGACTTTC. This translates into CASSKSEGSGANVLTF.

The genes are TRBV7-3 and TRBJ1-2; the match to TRBD1 covers 7 bases. The CDR3 spans 15 residues. J lost 4 bases, V lost 1 base, and 6 bases had no gene match. The germline V gene encodes CDR1 SGHTA and CDR2 FQGTGA. This CDR3 reads CASSLKGGGSYGYTF. The CDR3 DNA reads as TGTGCCAGCAGCTTAAAAGGGGGCGGCTCCTATGGCTACACCTTC.

J is TRBJ1-3 and V is TRBV19; D uncertain. The CDR3 length is 14 residues. With 4 bases removed from V and 3 bases from J, the gap between germline ends came to 10 bases. CDR1 LNHDA and CDR2 SQIVND come from the germline V gene (reference sequence). Here the CDR3 DNA reads TGTGCCAGTAGTACGGACTGGGTTGGAAACACCATATATTTT. This encodes CASSTDWVGNTIYF.

The chain combines TRBV12-3 or TRBV12-4 with TRBJ1-1; D gene ambiguous. V was cut by 6 bases and J by 1 base, with 15 bases left in between. The CDR3 has 15 residues. The CDR3 nucleotides read TGTGCCAGCAGCCGGATCCGAACCGGGAACACTGAAGCTTTCTTT. This translates into CASSRIRTGNTEAFF.

This clonotype was counted only a few times. V is TRBV20-1 and J is TRBJ2-5; D remains unclear. The CDR3 runs 10 residues. Germline loops: CDR1 DFQATT, CDR2 SNEGSKA (reference sequence). Between the trimmed V and J ends, which lost 3 bases and 5 bases, there was a span of 4 bases. The CDR3 region is CSASVETQYF. The CDR3 DNA reads as TGCAGTGCTAGTGTTGAGACCCAGTACTTC.

V usage is TRBV3-1 and J usage is TRBJ2-2; 9 positions match TRBD1. The CDR3 runs 16 residues. V was clipped by 2 bases and J by 7 bases; unmatched bases: 8. The germline CDR1 and CDR2 sequences are LGHDT and YNNKEL (reference sequence). Written as DNA, the CDR3 is TGTGCCAGCAGCCAACCCAGGGGACAGGGAATCGGGGAGCTGTTTTTT. It is translated as CASSQPRGQGIGELFF. Complete variable domain (other parts from reference TRBV3-1 and TRBJ2-2): DTAVSQTPKYLVTQMGNDKSIKCEQNLGHDTMYWYKQDSKKFLKIMFSYNNKELIINETVPNRFSPKSPDKAHLNLHINSLELGDSAVYFCASSQPRGQGIGELFFGEGSRLTVL.

The chain joins TRBV2 to TRBJ2-5; 8 bases agree with TRBD2. Trimming at V came to 1 base and at J to 0 bases, leaving 4 bases not matched to a gene. The CDR3 is 16 residues long. Germline values: CDR1 SNHLY, CDR2 FYNNEI. The CDR3 bases are TGTGCCAGCAGTGAAGTCGGGGGGGGGTACCAAGAGACCCAGTACTTC. Translated, it gives CASSEVGGGYQETQYF.

V and J are TRBV2 and TRBJ2-5; tentative D call: TRBD1 (6 bases). Germline V gene lookup returns CDR1 SNHLY and CDR2 FYNNEI. The CDR3 contains 12 residues. Between the trimmed V and J ends, which lost 7 bases and 4 bases, there was a span of 10 bases. The CDR3 spells CASIGRGETQYF. The CDR3 DNA reads as TGTGCCAGCATAGGCAGGGGAGAGACCCAGTACTTC.

The chain uses TRBV7-9 and TRBJ1-1; TRBD1 is a possible D gene (6 bases). The CDR3 extends over 16 amino acids. Germline loops: CDR1 SEHNR, CDR2 FQNEAQ (reference sequence). The ends were cut back, 0 bases at V and 1 base at J, with 12 bases in the middle. CDR3 residues: CASSLATLTGNTEAFF. The CDR3 region has the DNA TGTGCCAGCAGCTTAGCAACCTTGACAGGGAACACTGAAGCTTTCTTT.

The CDR3 spells CASSPRQGVADTQYF. CDR3 DNA: TGTGCCAGCAGCCCCAGACAGGGGGTGGCAGATACGCAGTATTTT. The chain uses TRBV11-3 and TRBJ2-3, with 9 bases matching TRBD1. V was pared by 5 bases and J by 4 bases, with 7 bases of the junction left unmatched. CDR3 length: 15 amino acids. Germline V CDR1 and CDR2: SGHNT, YENEEA.

This chain links TRBV12-3 or TRBV12-4 with TRBJ1-1; a possible D gene is TRBD1 (5 bases). The length of the CDR3 is 14 residues. Trimming pared 5 bases from V and 6 bases from J, leaving 16 bases between. In nucleotides, the CDR3 is TGTGCCAGCAGTCAACCGGGACCTAAACCTGAAGCTTTCTTT. Amino acid sequence: CASSQPGPKPEAFF.

The CDR3 nucleotides are TGCGCCAGCAGCTTGGTGCGGAGCGTCCGGTCTTCTGAAGCTTTCTTT. Its translation: CASSLVRSVRSSEAFF. The chain combines TRBV5-1 with TRBJ1-1; D gene unclear. In germline, CDR1 is SGHRS, CDR2 YFSETQ. Deletions cut 0 bases from V and 6 bases from J, with 18 bases between. This CDR3 is 16 amino acids long. Supplemented by reference TRBV5-1 and TRBJ1-1, the full variable domain reads KAGVTQTPRYLIKTRGQQVTLSCSPISGHRSVSWYQQTPGQGLQFLFEYFSETQRNKGNFPGRFSGRQFSNSRSEMNVSTLELGDSALYLCASSLVRSVRSSEAFFGQGTRLTVV.

This chain links TRBV30 with TRBJ2-2; 8 bases are shared with TRBD1. Germline CDR1 and CDR2: GTSNPN and SVGIG (reference sequence). J lost 0 bases, V lost 7 bases, and 10 bases had no gene match. The CDR3 runs 16 residues. Written as DNA, the CDR3 is TGTGCCTTCGACAGGGGTAGAAGGTCGAACACCGGGGAGCTGTTTTTT. The encoded protein is CAFDRGRRSNTGELFF.

The chain employs TRBV4-2 and TRBJ2-7; 8 nucleotides agree with TRBD1. Germline V gives CDR1 LGHNA, CDR2 YNFKEQ. This CDR3 spans 15 amino acids. The trim removed 0 bases at V and 4 bases at J, leaving 5 bases unmatched. DNA for the CDR3: TGTGCCAGCAGCCAAGAGTCCCAGGGGGCTTACGAGCAGTACTTC. Amino acids: CASSQESQGAYEQYF.

The gene calls are TRBV20-1 and TRBJ1-5; D unresolved. The germline V gene encodes CDR1 DFQATT and CDR2 SNEGSKA (reference sequence). The V gene lost 3 bases and the J gene lost 7 bases, with 10 bases spanning the gap. The CDR3 covers 12 residues. The CDR3 DNA follows: TGCAGTGCTAGCGCTGTTAACCAGCCCCAGCATTTT. Amino acids: CSASAVNQPQHF.

The V gene is TRBV7-2, the J gene TRBJ1-2, with 10 bases identical to TRBD1. Per germline, CDR1 SGHTA and CDR2 FQGNSA. The CDR3 has 15 amino acids. Trimming took 2 bases from V and 10 from J; bases not matched to a gene: 10. CDR3 DNA sequence: TGTGCCAGCAGCTTACGCGGGACAGGGGTGCGTGTCTACACCTTC. Its translation is CASSLRGTGVRVYTF.

The rearrangement joins TRBV30 to TRBJ2-1; D gene unclear. V lost 4 bases and J lost 0, with 7 bases in between. CDR3 size: 13 residues. CDR1 is GTSNPN and CDR2 is SVGIG in the germline V gene (reference sequence). CDR3 DNA: TGTGCCTGGAACTCCGGCTCCTACAATGAGCAGTTCTTC. It codes for CAWNSGSYNEQFF.

The genes are TRBV4-1 and TRBJ2-7, with 11 nucleotides matching TRBD1. V lost 2 bases to trimming and J lost 5 bases; unmatched junction nucleotides: 8. The CDR3 loop spans 16 amino acids. Per the germline V gene, CDR1 is MGHRA and CDR2 is YSYEKL. The CDR3 region is CASSQRGTGGLDEQYF. Written as DNA, the CDR3 is TGCGCCAGCAGCCAAAGGGGGACAGGGGGATTGGACGAGCAGTACTTC.

J is TRBJ2-6 and V is TRBV5-6; the match to TRBD1 covers 10 bases. There are 17 residues in the CDR3. The V gene's germline CDR1 is SGHDT and CDR2 YYEEEE. V lost 8 bases and J lost 4; bases outside the gene matches: 12. This chain's CDR3 is CASRGQGIPLGANVLTF. CDR3 nucleotide sequence: TGTGCCAGTAGGGGACAGGGGATTCCTTTAGGGGCCAACGTCCTGACTTTC.

This chain joins TRBV5-4 and TRBJ2-1; 7 bases line up with TRBD2. Trimming took 3 bases from V and 7 from J; bases not matched to a gene: 7. Germline values: CDR1 SGHNT, CDR2 YYREEE (reference sequence). The CDR3 sequence is 14 residues long. In DNA, the CDR3 is TGTGCCAGCAGCTCGGGGGGTAGCGCGAATGAGCAGTTCTTC. Its protein is CASSSGGSANEQFF.

As to this clonotype: Since the CDR3 does not end with the conserved phenylalanine or tryptophan, this likely comes from a read error. This chain connects TRBV7-6 to TRBJ1-3; D is unresolved. The CDR3 extends over 15 amino acids. Trimming pared 5 bases from V and 0 bases from J, leaving 11 bases between. CDR1 and CDR2 from the germline V gene are SGHVS and FNYEAQ. In DNA, the CDR3 is TGTGCCAGCAGCACATCCTTAAACTCTGGAAACACCATATATCTT. The encoded protein is CASSTSLNSGNTIYL.

The table lists this clonotype with a count of one. V is TRBV28 and J is TRBJ2-5; D is perhaps TRBD1 or TRBD2 (5 bases each). The CDR3 has 11 residues. The V and J ends lost 7 bases and 5 bases respectively, with 8 bases between them. From germline, CDR1 is MDHEN and CDR2 SYDVKM. The CDR3 DNA sequence: TGTGCCAGCACGGGGACCGAGACCCAGTACTTC. This translates into CASTGTETQYF.